The rows below give T cell receptor beta chains drawn from one sample of a study of T cells in Graves' hyperthyroidism and ophthalmopathy. TCRdb processed the multiplex PCR reads anew with MiXCR; each CDR3 protein has one entry. The sample consists of around 300,000 distinct CDR3 sequences, approximately 15% of them appearing once. The sequencing sample was made of blood. The receptor set was obtained from a woman aged 25 to 39 with Graves' hyperthyroidism. Both conserved end residues are part of each CDR3. The D gene is left open where the match is weak. Part of the rows lack a size; the others show once, few, many or a class for expanded clones.

D: .; size: .; V: TRBV28; J: TRBJ1-6; DNA: TGTGCCAGCAGTGGTACCGGGACGCCAAATTCACCCCTCCACTTT; CDR3: CASSGTGTPNSPLHF
D: TRBD1; size: few; V: TRBV6-2/TRBV6-3; J: TRBJ1-5; DNA: TGTGCCAGCAGTTACGCAGGGGGTTATCAGCCCCAGCATTTT; CDR3: CASSYAGGYQPQHF
D: .; size: many; V: TRBV29-1; J: TRBJ2-3; DNA: TGCAGCGTTGATAGGCAAGCCGATACGCAGTATTTT; CDR3: CSVDRQADTQYF
D: TRBD2; size: many; V: TRBV20-1; J: TRBJ2-2; DNA: TGCAGTGCTAGTAGCGGGATTAGCACCGGGGAGCTGTTTTTT; CDR3: CSASSGISTGELFF
D: TRBD2; size: many; V: TRBV29-1; J: TRBJ2-1; DNA: TGCAGCTCGGGGGGAGGTTCCTACAATGAGCAGTTCTTC; CDR3: CSSGGGSYNEQFF
D: .; size: many; V: TRBV13; J: TRBJ2-5; DNA: TGTGCCAGCAGCGGGCGGGGGCGACAAGAGACCCAGTACTTC; CDR3: CASSGRGRQETQYF
D: .; size: .; V: TRBV14; J: TRBJ2-7; DNA: TGTGCCAGCAGCCAAGATACCGGTATTCCATACGAGCAGTACTTC; CDR3: CASSQDTGIPYEQYF
D: TRBD2; size: .; V: TRBV19; J: TRBJ2-1; DNA: TGTGCCAGTAGTACCTTTAGCGGGAGGGCCCTCAATGAGCAGTTCTTC; CDR3: CASSTFSGRALNEQFF
D: .; size: many; V: TRBV28; J: TRBJ2-1; DNA: TGTGCCAGCAGTTTACTTCGGCCAGAGTACAATGAGCAGTTCTTC; CDR3: CASSLLRPEYNEQFF
D: TRBD1; size: few; V: TRBV28; J: TRBJ2-7; DNA: TGTGCCAGCAGGACAACAGGGGACGAGCAGTACTTC; CDR3: CASRTTGDEQYF
D: .; size: .; V: TRBV15; J: TRBJ1-5; DNA: TGTGCCACCAGCGGAGAAGGAGGGCCCCAGCATTTT; CDR3: CATSGEGGPQHF
D: TRBD2; size: few; V: TRBV9; J: TRBJ2-2; DNA: TGTGCCAGCAGCAGTACTAGCGGGAGGGCCGGGGAGCTGTTTTTT; CDR3: CASSSTSGRAGELFF
D: .; size: few; V: TRBV12-3/TRBV12-4; J: TRBJ2-6; DNA: TGTGCCAGCAACTCAAGGAACTCTGGGGCCAACGTCCTGACTTTC; CDR3: CASNSRNSGANVLTF
D: TRBD2; size: many; V: TRBV24-1; J: TRBJ2-1; DNA: TGTGCCACCAGTCTCGGGACTAGCGGACCCAATGAGCAGTTCTTC; CDR3: CATSLGTSGPNEQFF
D: TRBD2; size: many; V: TRBV12-3/TRBV12-4; J: TRBJ2-1; DNA: TGTGCCAGCAGTCCCCTGATGTCCAGCGGGAGAACTTACAATGAGCAGTTCTTC; CDR3: CASSPLMSSGRTYNEQFF
D: TRBD1; size: many; V: TRBV20-1; J: TRBJ2-1; DNA: TGCAGTGCAAAAAGATACAGGGGCTCCTACAATGAGCAGTTCTTC; CDR3: CSAKRYRGSYNEQFF
D: .; size: many; V: TRBV6-2/TRBV6-3; J: TRBJ2-7; DNA: TGTGCCAGCAAGGGTAAGGGCTACGAGCAGTACTTC; CDR3: CASKGKGYEQYF
D: .; size: .; V: TRBV20-1; J: TRBJ2-1; DNA: TGCAGTGCTCAGACCCCTGCAAACAATGAGCAGTTCTTC; CDR3: CSAQTPANNEQFF
D: .; size: .; V: TRBV11-2; J: TRBJ1-5; DNA: TGTGCCAGCAGCTTAGAGAACCAGCCCCAGCATTTT; CDR3: CASSLENQPQHF
D: .; size: .; V: TRBV30; J: TRBJ2-3; DNA: TGTGCCTGGACAGGTTATATTAAAGATACGCAGTATTTT; CDR3: CAWTGYIKDTQYF
D: TRBD1; size: few; V: TRBV7-3; J: TRBJ1-6; DNA: TGTGCCAGCAGCTTAACGACAGGGGCGAACTCCTATAATGCACCCCTCCACTTT; CDR3: CASSLTTGANSYNAPLHF
D: .; size: many; V: TRBV30; J: TRBJ1-5; DNA: TGTGCCTGGAGCCGAGGTAAGGGGAGTTGGCAGCCCCAGCATTTT; CDR3: CAWSRGKGSWQPQHF
D: .; size: many; V: TRBV2; J: TRBJ2-7; DNA: TGTGCCAGCGGGCGTCAGGGCCCATACGAGCAGTACTTC; CDR3: CASGRQGPYEQYF
D: TRBD2; size: few; V: TRBV7-9; J: TRBJ2-2; DNA: TGTGCCAGCAGCTTAGCGAGACTAGCGGGTCCCGGGGAGCTGTTTTTT; CDR3: CASSLARLAGPGELFF
D: .; size: .; V: TRBV5-8; J: TRBJ2-5; DNA: TGTGCCAGCAGCTTACCCCCTCCGTCCTGGTACCAAGAGACCCAGTACTTC; CDR3: CASSLPPPSWYQETQYF
D: .; size: few; V: TRBV29-1; J: TRBJ1-1; DNA: TGCAGCGTTGAGAAAGGGCGGAACACTGAAGCTTTCTTT; CDR3: CSVEKGRNTEAFF
D: .; size: many; V: TRBV6-5; J: TRBJ2-5; DNA: TGTGCCAGCAGTTACTCGCCTCGGGGCTTCCAAGAGACCCAGTACTTC; CDR3: CASSYSPRGFQETQYF
D: TRBD2; size: .; V: TRBV7-6; J: TRBJ2-2; DNA: TGTGCCAGCAGCGAACTAGCGGGAGGGCCAGAGTCCGGGGAGCTGTTTTTT; CDR3: CASSELAGGPESGELFF
D: TRBD1; size: many; V: TRBV20-1; J: TRBJ2-2; DNA: TGCAGTGCTAGTGGGGGACAGGGCGGAACCGGGGAGCTGTTTTTT; CDR3: CSASGGQGGTGELFF
D: .; size: few; V: TRBV12-5; J: TRBJ1-1; DNA: TGTGCTAGTGGTTTGGTCTCCAGGGGCACTGAAGCTTTCTTT; CDR3: CASGLVSRGTEAFF
D: TRBD1; size: many; V: TRBV15; J: TRBJ1-1; DNA: TGTGCCACCAGCAGGGACAGGGAGAATTATTTCGCTGAAGCTTTCTTT; CDR3: CATSRDRENYFAEAFF
D: .; size: few; V: TRBV7-9; J: TRBJ2-4; DNA: TGTGCCAGCAGCTTATACCGCGGCCTAGCCAAAAACATTCAGTACTTC; CDR3: CASSLYRGLAKNIQYF
D: .; size: many; V: TRBV28; J: TRBJ2-1; DNA: TGTGCCAGCAGTTCTATGGTGCAGTTCTTC; CDR3: CASSSMVQFF
D: .; size: many; V: TRBV6-1; J: TRBJ2-1; DNA: TGTGCCACCACGACGAGACAGGTTACCTACAATGAGCAGTTCTTC; CDR3: CATTTRQVTYNEQFF
D: .; size: few; V: TRBV6-1; J: TRBJ2-1; DNA: TGTGCCAGCTCGGACTCCCCCAATGAGCAGTTCTTC; CDR3: CASSDSPNEQFF
D: .; size: many; V: TRBV12-5; J: TRBJ2-1; DNA: TGTGCTAGTACAGCATCCCCGGGGAATGAGCAGTTCTTC; CDR3: CASTASPGNEQFF
D: .; size: many; V: TRBV28; J: TRBJ2-3; DNA: TGTGCCAGCAGACTACAAGATACGCAGTATTTT; CDR3: CASRLQDTQYF
D: .; size: many; V: TRBV28; J: TRBJ2-7; DNA: TGTGCCAGCAGCCCCCAGAGGTACCACGAGCAGTACTTC; CDR3: CASSPQRYHEQYF
D: TRBD1; size: few; V: TRBV5-1; J: TRBJ1-1; DNA: TGCGCCAGCAGTTATCAGACAGGGAGCACTGAAGCTTTCTTT; CDR3: CASSYQTGSTEAFF
D: .; size: many; V: TRBV12-3/TRBV12-4; J: TRBJ1-1; DNA: TGTGCCAGCAGGGGGGATGGGAACACTGAAGCTTTCTTT; CDR3: CASRGDGNTEAFF
D: TRBD2; size: .; V: TRBV5-1; J: TRBJ2-3; DNA: TGCGCCAGCAGCCTAGGGACTAGCGGGTTGACAGATACGCAGTATTTT; CDR3: CASSLGTSGLTDTQYF
D: TRBD2; size: few; V: TRBV12-3/TRBV12-4; J: TRBJ2-5; DNA: TGTGCCAGCAGTCTTGGTCGGGAGAGCGGGGAAGAGACCCAGTACTTC; CDR3: CASSLGRESGEETQYF
D: TRBD1; size: .; V: TRBV7-9; J: TRBJ2-7; DNA: TGTGCCAGCAGCCCGGACAGGGAATGGGGTGAGCAGTACTTC; CDR3: CASSPDREWGEQYF
D: .; size: few; V: TRBV27; J: TRBJ2-7; DNA: TGTGCCAGCAGGCCTGTGGGGGACCTCGAGCAGTACTTC; CDR3: CASRPVGDLEQYF
D: TRBD2; size: .; V: TRBV20-1; J: TRBJ2-1; DNA: TGCAGTGCCCCAGGACTAGCTTCGCATGAGCAGTTCTTC; CDR3: CSAPGLASHEQFF
D: TRBD2; size: few; V: TRBV29-1; J: TRBJ2-1; DNA: TGCAGCGTGGATCCGGGACTAGCGGGAGGGGGTGAGCAGTTCTTC; CDR3: CSVDPGLAGGGEQFF